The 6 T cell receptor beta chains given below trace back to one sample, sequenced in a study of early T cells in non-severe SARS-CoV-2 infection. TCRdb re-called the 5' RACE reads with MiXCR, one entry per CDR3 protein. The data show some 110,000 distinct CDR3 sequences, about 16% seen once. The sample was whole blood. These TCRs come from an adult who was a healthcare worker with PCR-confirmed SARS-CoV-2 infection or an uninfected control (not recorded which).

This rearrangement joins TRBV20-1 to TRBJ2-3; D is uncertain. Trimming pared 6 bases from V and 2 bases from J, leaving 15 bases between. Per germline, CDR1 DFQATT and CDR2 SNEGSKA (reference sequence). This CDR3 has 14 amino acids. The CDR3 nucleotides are TGCAGTGCCCCTACCAATATTTTCACAGATACGCAGTATTTT. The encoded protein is CSAPTNIFTDTQYF.

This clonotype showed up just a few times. CDR3 protein: CAWSVLRLAGETQYF. Written as DNA, the CDR3 is TGTGCCTGGAGTGTACTGCGGCTAGCGGGGGAGACCCAGTACTTC. The chain is built from TRBV30 and TRBJ2-5; 9 nucleotides agree with TRBD2. V lost 0 bases and J lost 5; bases outside the gene matches: 7. Germline values: CDR1 GTSNPN, CDR2 SVGIG (reference sequence). CDR3 length equals 15 residues. Looking up the rest from reference TRBV30 and TRBJ2-5 gives the full variable domain: SQTIHQWPATLVQPVGSPLSLECTVEGTSNPNLYWYRQAAGRGLQLLFYSVGIGQISSEVPQNLSASRPQDRQFILSSKKLLLSDSGFYLCAWSVLRLAGETQYFGPGTRLLVL.

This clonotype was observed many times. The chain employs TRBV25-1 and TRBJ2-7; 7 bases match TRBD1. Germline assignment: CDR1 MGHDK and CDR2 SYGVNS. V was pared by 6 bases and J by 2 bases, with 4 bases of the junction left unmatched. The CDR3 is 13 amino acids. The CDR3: CASSPGGAYEQYF. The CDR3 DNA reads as TGTGCCAGCAGCCCAGGGGGTGCCTACGAGCAGTACTTC.

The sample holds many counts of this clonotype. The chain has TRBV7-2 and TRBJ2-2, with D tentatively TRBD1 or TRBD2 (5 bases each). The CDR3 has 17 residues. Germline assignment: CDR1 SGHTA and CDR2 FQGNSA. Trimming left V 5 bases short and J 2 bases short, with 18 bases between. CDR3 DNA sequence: TGTGCCAGCAGCCCCACTAGTGGGGGTCAAAACACCGGGGAGCTGTTTTTT. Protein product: CASSPTSGGQNTGELFF.

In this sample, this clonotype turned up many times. DNA of the CDR3: TGTGCCAGCTCCGCCCAGGGTTACACAGATACGCAGTATTTT. Translated, it gives CASSAQGYTDTQYF. The rearrangement joins TRBV18 to TRBJ2-3; the D gene is possibly TRBD1 (5 bases). The CDR3 sequence is 14 residues long. V lost 6 bases and J 2 bases, leaving 12 bases between the germline ends. In germline, CDR1 is KGHSH, CDR2 LQKENI. Together with reference TRBV18 and TRBJ2-3, the CDR3 gives the full variable domain: NAGVMQNPRHLVRRRGQEARLRCSPMKGHSHVYWYRQLPEEGLKFMVYLQKENIIDESGMPKERFSAEFPKEGPSILRIQQVVRGDSAAYFCASSAQGYTDTQYFGPGTRLTVL.

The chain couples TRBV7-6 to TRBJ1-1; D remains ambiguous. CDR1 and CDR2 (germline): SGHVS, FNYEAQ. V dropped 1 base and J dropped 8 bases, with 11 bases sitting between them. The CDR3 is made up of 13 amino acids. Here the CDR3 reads CASSLVKGREAFF. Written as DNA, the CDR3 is TGTGCCAGCAGCTTAGTGAAGGGCAGGGAAGCTTTCTTT.